These T cell receptor beta chains were read from a single sample in a study of PD-1 blockade in mismatch repair-deficient tumors. Only in-frame clones appear in the TCRdb table, and some are missing; sequencing was by immunoSEQ multiplex PCR. Among some 25,000 clones listed, approximately 84% were seen once. The sample here was PBMCs, taken before pembrolizumab treatment. Receptors were obtained from an adult with mismatch repair-deficient cancer. The conserved cysteine and the conserved F or W are not part of the CDR3 here. Size is omitted from some rows. Given values are once, few, many or a class for expanded clones.

j_call,clone_size,v_call,cdr3_aa
TRBJ1-5,.,TRBV5-5,ASSFLQGGGNQPQH
TRBJ2-3,once,TRBV4-2,ASSHVGTRPDTQY
TRBJ2-7,.,TRBV27,ASSGLAGISYEQY
TRBJ2-7,.,TRBV2,ASWDPSESVEQY
TRBJ1-1,.,TRBV18,ASSPLGRGGNTEAF
TRBJ1-1,.,TRBV5-5,ASSWDQQGNTEAF
TRBJ2-6,.,TRBV7-2,ASSSSDLRSGANVLT
TRBJ1-1,.,TRBV5-1,ASSPPGGISEAF
TRBJ2-7,few,TRBV7-2,ASSFQGSGTYEQY
TRBJ1-1,.,TRBV6-5,ASTRTGGRGTEAF
TRBJ2-5,.,TRBV7-8,ASSAETQY
TRBJ2-1,.,TRBV9,ASSVGLAGGDNEQF
TRBJ1-5,.,TRBV5-5,ASSRTGSQPQH
TRBJ2-5,.,TRBV7-8,ASSLGISMETQY
TRBJ1-2,.,TRBV10-3,AISDLGQASSANYGYT
TRBJ2-7,few,TRBV7-6,ASSLALAGGEEQY
TRBJ1-1,once,TRBV6-5,ASSTRRSAEAF
TRBJ2-7,few,TRBV5-1,ASRSTGIHEQY
TRBJ2-3,.,TRBV9,ASSQGTVRGTDTQY
TRBJ2-7,few,TRBV5-1,ASSLVAYEQY
TRBJ2-3,.,TRBV19,ASRVAGAGNTQY
TRBJ2-7,.,TRBV18,ASSPPAVYEQY
TRBJ2-1,.,TRBV4-1,ASSQGLYRVGSYNEQF
TRBJ2-7,.,TRBV5-8,ASSQVGLASTVQY
TRBJ2-4,.,TRBV11-2,ASSYWTDSNIQY
.,.,TRBV29-1,SVCLDRGSYEQY
TRBJ1-2,.,TRBV30,AWNPRDRFSYGYT
TRBJ1-3,.,TRBV28,ASSLLGALSGNTIY
TRBJ1-1,.,TRBV5-1,ASRYTGTGATEAF
TRBJ2-5,.,TRBV5-1,ASSQASAPGETQY
TRBJ2-2,once,TRBV6-1,ASSVGQPNTGELF
TRBJ1-5,.,TRBV30,AWGRGEGLGQPQH
TRBJ2-1,.,TRBV13,ASSLGPGTGVFEQF
TRBJ1-3,.,TRBV19,ASTPRSSTGNTIY
TRBJ2-7,.,TRBV7-3,ASSLGRLADEQY
TRBJ2-1,.,TRBV9,ASSVVGTSGHNEQF
TRBJ2-5,.,TRBV5-4,ASSVGQSIETQY
TRBJ2-3,.,TRBV6-5,ASSEPSGEHGTQY
TRBJ2-1,.,TRBV10-2,ASGPLAGGEQF
TRBJ2-7,.,TRBV5-1,ASSLGGTEDYEQY
TRBJ2-1,.,TRBV23-1,ASSHPPRRNSYNEQF
TRBJ2-7,.,TRBV5-1,ASSPGGADEQY